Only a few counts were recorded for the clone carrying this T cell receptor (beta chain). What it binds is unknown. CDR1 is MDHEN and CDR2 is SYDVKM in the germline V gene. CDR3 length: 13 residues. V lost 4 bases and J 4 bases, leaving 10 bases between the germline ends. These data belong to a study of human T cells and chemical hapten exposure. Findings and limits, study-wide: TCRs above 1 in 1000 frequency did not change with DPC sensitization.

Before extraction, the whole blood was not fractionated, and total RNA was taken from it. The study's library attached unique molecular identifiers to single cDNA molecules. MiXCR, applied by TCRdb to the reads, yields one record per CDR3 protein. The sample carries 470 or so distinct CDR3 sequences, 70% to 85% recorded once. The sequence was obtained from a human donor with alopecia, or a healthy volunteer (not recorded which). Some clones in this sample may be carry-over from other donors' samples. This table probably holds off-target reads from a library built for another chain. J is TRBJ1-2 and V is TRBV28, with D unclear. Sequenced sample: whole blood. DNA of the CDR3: TGTGCCAGCAGTTCCGGCCTCCTCTATGGCTACACCTTC. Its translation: CASSSGLLYGYTF.